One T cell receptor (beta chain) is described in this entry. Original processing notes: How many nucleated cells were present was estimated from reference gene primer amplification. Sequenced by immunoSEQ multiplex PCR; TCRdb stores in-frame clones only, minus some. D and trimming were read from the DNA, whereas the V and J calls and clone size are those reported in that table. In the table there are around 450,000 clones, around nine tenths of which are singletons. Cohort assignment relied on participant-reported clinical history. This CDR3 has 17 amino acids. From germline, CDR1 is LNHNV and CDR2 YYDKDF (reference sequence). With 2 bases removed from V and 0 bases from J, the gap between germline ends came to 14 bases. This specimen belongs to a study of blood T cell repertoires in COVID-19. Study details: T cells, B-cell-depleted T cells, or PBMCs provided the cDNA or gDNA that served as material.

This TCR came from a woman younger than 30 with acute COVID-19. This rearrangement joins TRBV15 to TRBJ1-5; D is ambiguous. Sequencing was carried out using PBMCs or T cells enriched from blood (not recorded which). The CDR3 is CATSRPSGRHSNQPQHF. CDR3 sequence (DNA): TGTGCCACCAGCAGACCCTCAGGAAGACATAGCAATCAGCCCCAGCATTTT.